These 3 T cell receptor beta chains were sequenced from one sample in a study of memory B cells and T cells in multiple sclerosis. Stimulus-free culture yielded autoproliferating CFSE-dim and non-proliferating CFSE-high T cells, each sequenced separately. About 50 million CFSE-labeled PBMCs were cultured six to seven days unstimulated, then replicate wells were pooled. Their target antigens are unknown. TCRdb's copy holds only in-frame clones and misses some; the assay was immunoSEQ multiplex PCR. The table has around 50,000 clones, 82% seen once. The sample taken for sequencing was PBMCs from blood kept in culture. These receptors were collected from a human donor with multiple sclerosis.

The chain carries TRBV10-2 and TRBJ2-1, with TRBD1 matching 7 bases. This CDR3 contains 13 residues. The V and J ends lost 6 bases and 4 bases, in that order; junction bases with no gene match: 3. CDR1 and CDR2 (germline): WSHSY, SAAADI. CDR3 loop: CASRGTAYNEQFF. For the CDR3, the DNA is TGCGCCAGCAGGGGGACAGCTTACAATGAGCAGTTCTTC.

The V and J genes are TRBV28 and TRBJ1-4; 10 bases are shared with TRBD1. CDR3 length: 17 residues. With V trimmed by 4 bases and J by 4 bases, 9 bases remained unmatched. The germline gives CDR1 MDHEN, CDR2 SYDVKM. The CDR3 DNA follows: TGTGCCAGCAGTTCCACCGGGACAGGGGTCGATAATGAAAAACTGTTTTTT. Amino acids: CASSSTGTGVDNEKLFF.

This chain joins TRBV5-1 and TRBJ2-1; TRBD2 matches at 7 bases. V lost 4 bases and J lost 1; bases outside the gene matches: 5. The CDR3 loop spans 15 amino acids. Germline loops: CDR1 SGHRS, CDR2 YFSETQ. The CDR3 DNA is TGCGCCAGCAGCCCCGCCGGGGGGTCCTACAATGAGCAGTTCTTC. Residues: CASSPAGGSYNEQFF.